These 20 T cell receptor beta chains were sequenced from one sample in a study of OX40 agonist ivuxolimab in advanced cancers. TCRdb's table, derived via immunoSEQ multiplex PCR, lists solely in-frame clones and lacks some. Among roughly 70,000 clones listed, approximately 78% were seen once. Source: CD4+ or CD8+ T cells sorted from blood, taken in a trial of the OX40 agonist ivuxolimab. Receptors were obtained from an adult with an advanced solid tumor such as melanoma, head and neck, liver or kidney cancer.

The J gene is TRBJ2-1, the V gene TRBV28; no reliable D call. Germline CDR1 reads MDHEN; CDR2 reads SYDVKM. V lost 5 bases and J lost 8, with 13 bases in between. CDR3 length equals 13 residues. This chain's CDR3 is CASSIPLGYEQFF. The CDR3 coding sequence is TGTGCCAGCAGTATCCCCCTAGGCTATGAGCAGTTCTTC.

The rearrangement joins TRBV28 to TRBJ1-3, with 7 positions matching TRBD1. The CDR3 has 15 amino acids. Trimming at V came to 1 base and at J to 0 bases, leaving 0 bases not matched to a gene. From germline, CDR1 is MDHEN and CDR2 SYDVKM. The CDR3, as DNA: TGTGCCAGCAGTTTATCAGGGGGCTCTGGAAACACCATATATTTT. As protein: CASSLSGGSGNTIYF.

Only a few counts were recorded for this clone. The chain combines TRBV7-9 with TRBJ1-2; D is perhaps TRBD1 (5 bases). Germline CDR1 reads SEHNR; CDR2 reads FQNEAQ (reference sequence). CDR3 length: 14 amino acids. Trimming left V 1 base short and J 6 bases short, with 12 bases between. The CDR3 DNA reads as TGTGCCAGCAGCTTAGTGTCGCAGGGTAATGGCTACACCTTC. Translated: CASSLVSQGNGYTF. The whole variable domain, remainder taken from reference TRBV7-9 and TRBJ1-2, is DTGVSQNPRHKITKRGQNVTFRCDPISEHNRLYWYRQTLGQGPEFLTYFQNEAQLEKSRLLSDRFSAERPKGSFSTLEIQRTEQGDSAMYLCASSLVSQGNGYTFGSGTRLTVV.

The genes are TRBV5-1 and TRBJ1-4; the match to TRBD1 covers 8 bases. V lost 1 base to trimming and J lost 4 bases; unmatched junction nucleotides: 3. Germline CDR1 is SGHRS and CDR2 is YFSETQ. This CDR3 contains 15 residues. The CDR3 region is CASSLTGGYNEKLFF. DNA of the CDR3: TGCGCCAGCAGCTTGACAGGGGGATATAATGAAAAACTGTTTTTT.

The rearrangement uses TRBV19 and TRBJ2-1, with 8 positions matching TRBD2. Germline assignment: CDR1 LNHDA and CDR2 SQIVND (reference sequence). This CDR3 region has 16 residues. J lost 7 bases, V lost 4 bases, and 12 bases had no gene match. CDR3 bases: TGTGCCAGTAGTAATCGGAACGGGAGGGCGGGGAATGAGCAGTTCTTC. This encodes CASSNRNGRAGNEQFF.

This rearrangement joins TRBV7-9 to TRBJ2-1; the match to TRBD2 covers 12 bases. CDR3 length: 16 amino acids. Losses at the gene ends were 5 bases for V and 2 bases for J; bases not matched to a gene: 4. The germline V gene has CDR1 SEHNR and CDR2 FQNEAQ (reference sequence). The chain's CDR3 is CASSARTSGTYNEQFF. CDR3 DNA sequence: TGTGCCAGCAGCGCCAGGACTAGCGGGACCTACAATGAGCAGTTCTTC. Looking up the rest from reference TRBV7-9 and TRBJ2-1 gives the full variable domain: DTGVSQNPRHKITKRGQNVTFRCDPISEHNRLYWYRQTLGQGPEFLTYFQNEAQLEKSRLLSDRFSAERPKGSFSTLEIQRTEQGDSAMYLCASSARTSGTYNEQFFGPGTRLTVL.

The sample holds one count of this clone. This chain joins TRBV6-1 and TRBJ1-2, with D tentatively TRBD1 (6 bases). The V gene lost 6 bases and the J gene lost 2 bases, with 10 bases spanning the gap. CDR1 MNHNS and CDR2 SASEGT come from the germline V gene. This CDR3 has 13 amino acids. The CDR3 reads CASRDRWNYGYTF. The CDR3 DNA reads TGTGCCAGCAGGGACAGATGGAACTATGGCTACACCTTC.

This clone was counted only a few times. Written as DNA, the CDR3 is TGTGCCAGCAGCTTATCGACGGCGGGCACTGAAGCTTTCTTT. Amino acids: CASSLSTAGTEAFF. The chain joins TRBV7-6 to TRBJ1-1; D unresolved. The germline V gene encodes CDR1 SGHVS and CDR2 FNYEAQ. Trimming removed 2 bases at V and 4 bases at J, with 11 bases between. This CDR3 region has 14 residues.

In the case of this clone: A junction end diverges from the germline sequence, so it may reflect a read error. The chain couples TRBV28 to TRBJ1-2; a possible D gene is TRBD1 (6 bases). The CDR3 spans 16 residues. Germline CDR1 reads MDHEN; CDR2 reads SYDVKM. This chain's CDR3 is CAVQGGVAGRYYGYTF. In DNA, the CDR3 is TGCGCCGTACAGGGCGGGGTGGCAGGACGATACTATGGCTACACCTTC.

In this sample, this clone turned up a few times. J is TRBJ1-3 and V is TRBV5-1; D may be TRBD1 (5 bases). With 2 bases removed from V and 0 bases from J, the gap between germline ends came to 15 bases. Germline loops: CDR1 SGHRS, CDR2 YFSETQ. This CDR3 has 17 residues. The CDR3 nucleotides are TGCGCCAGCAGCTTTCTCCCGGGACGTTACTCTGGAAACACCATATATTTT. As protein: CASSFLPGRYSGNTIYF.

V is TRBV14 and J is TRBJ1-3; D uncertain. V lost 4 bases and J 3 bases, leaving 13 bases between the germline ends. Per the germline V gene, CDR1 is SGHDN and CDR2 is FVKESK. The CDR3 runs 15 residues. The CDR3 loop reads CASSPPGVGGNTIYF. The CDR3 DNA is TGTGCCAGCAGCCCCCCTGGGGTAGGTGGAAACACCATATATTTT.

The genes are TRBV18 and TRBJ2-7; 7 bases are shared with TRBD2. The V gene end was trimmed by 3 bases and the J gene end by 4 bases; junction bases not matched to a gene: 12. This CDR3 has 16 residues. From germline, CDR1 is KGHSH and CDR2 LQKENI. CDR3 sequence: CASSPRGREVRYEQYF. DNA of the CDR3: TGTGCCAGCTCACCTAGGGGACGGGAGGTCCGGTACGAGCAGTACTTC.

The CDR3 sequence is CASSSGQLSGKLFF. CDR3 DNA: TGTGCCAGCAGCTCGGGACAGCTCAGCGGAAAACTGTTTTTT. The V gene is TRBV5-4, the J gene TRBJ1-4; 7 bases line up with TRBD1. J gave up 10 bases and V 3 bases, and 9 bases lay outside the gene matches. The CDR3 is 14 amino acids. Germline V CDR1 and CDR2: SGHNT, YYREEE (reference sequence).

The rearrangement joins TRBV10-3 to TRBJ2-6; TRBD2 agrees at 7 bases. The CDR3 spans 15 residues. CDR1 and CDR2 from the germline V gene are ENHRY and SYGVKD. V lost 4 bases, J lost 3 bases, and 3 bases stayed unmatched. The CDR3 loop reads CAISARGNGANVLTF. Written as DNA, the CDR3 is TGTGCCATCAGTGCGCGGGGGAATGGGGCCAACGTCCTGACTTTC.

This CDR3 reads CAISGRPGSGGTEAFF. CDR3 DNA sequence: TGTGCCATCAGTGGAAGACCAGGGTCAGGTGGCACTGAAGCTTTCTTT. The chain is built from TRBV10-3 and TRBJ1-1; a possible D gene is TRBD1 (5 bases). The germline gives CDR1 ENHRY, CDR2 SYGVKD. V lost 4 bases, J lost 4 bases, and 19 bases lay in between. The CDR3 extends over 16 amino acids.

The chain uses TRBV5-1 and TRBJ2-1, with a weak D call TRBD2 (6 bases). The CDR3 contains 17 residues. The V gene's germline CDR1 is SGHRS and CDR2 YFSETQ. V lost 0 bases and J 2 bases, leaving 15 bases between the germline ends. The DNA of the CDR3 is TGCGCCAGCAGCTTGGGTTCCTTGCGGGATGCCTACAATGAGCAGTTCTTC. It translates to CASSLGSLRDAYNEQFF.

The chain combines TRBV4-3 with TRBJ2-5; maybe TRBD1 (7 bases). The J call may be mistaken, given a closer DNA end match to TRBJ2-7. Germline CDR1 is LGHNA and CDR2 is YSLEER. The CDR3 contains 16 residues. CDR3 in amino acids: CASSRQRRGRGYEQYF. DNA for the CDR3: TGCGCCAGCAGCCGCCAAAGGAGGGGCAGGGGGTACGAGCAGTACTTC.

This rearrangement joins TRBV6-6 to TRBJ1-2; D is possibly TRBD1 (5 bases). CDR3 length: 12 residues. Germline V CDR1 and CDR2: MNHNY, SVGAGI (reference sequence). Trimming removed 10 bases at V and 8 bases at J, with 17 bases between. This CDR3 reads CAIQTALGGYTF. The CDR3 coding sequence is TGTGCCATTCAGACAGCTCTTGGCGGCTACACCTTC.

The chain links TRBV9 to TRBJ2-3; no clear D. This CDR3 is 12 amino acids long. V lost 10 bases, J lost 3 bases, and 12 bases lay in between. CDR1 and CDR2 from the germline V gene are SGDLS and YYNGEE. CDR3 sequence reads: CASNMLTDTQYF. CDR3 bases: TGTGCCTCCAACATGTTAACAGATACGCAGTATTTT.

On this clone itself: Other DNA sequences in this specimen translate into the identical CDR3. The chain has TRBV19 and TRBJ1-5; 7 nucleotides line up with TRBD1. CDR3 length: 13 amino acids. Germline V gene sequence: CDR1 LNHDA, CDR2 SQIVND (reference sequence). V lost 5 bases, J lost 5 bases, and 3 bases stayed unmatched. The CDR3 loop is CASSVDRDQPQHF. The CDR3, as DNA: TGTGCCAGTAGTGTCGACAGGGATCAGCCCCAGCATTTT.